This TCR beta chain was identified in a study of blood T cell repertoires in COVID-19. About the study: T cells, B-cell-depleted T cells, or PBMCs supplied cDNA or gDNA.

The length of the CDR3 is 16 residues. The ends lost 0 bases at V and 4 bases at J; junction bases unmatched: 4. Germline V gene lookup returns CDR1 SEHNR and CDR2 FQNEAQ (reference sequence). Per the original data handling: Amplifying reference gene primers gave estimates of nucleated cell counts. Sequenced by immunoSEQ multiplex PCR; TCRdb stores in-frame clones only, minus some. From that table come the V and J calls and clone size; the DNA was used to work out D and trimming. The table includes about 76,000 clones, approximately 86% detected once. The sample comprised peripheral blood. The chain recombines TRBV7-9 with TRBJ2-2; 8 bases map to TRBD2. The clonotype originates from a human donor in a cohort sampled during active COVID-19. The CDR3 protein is CASSLALADFTGELFF. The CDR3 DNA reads TGTGCCAGCAGCTTAGCACTAGCGGATTTCACCGGGGAGCTGTTTTTT.